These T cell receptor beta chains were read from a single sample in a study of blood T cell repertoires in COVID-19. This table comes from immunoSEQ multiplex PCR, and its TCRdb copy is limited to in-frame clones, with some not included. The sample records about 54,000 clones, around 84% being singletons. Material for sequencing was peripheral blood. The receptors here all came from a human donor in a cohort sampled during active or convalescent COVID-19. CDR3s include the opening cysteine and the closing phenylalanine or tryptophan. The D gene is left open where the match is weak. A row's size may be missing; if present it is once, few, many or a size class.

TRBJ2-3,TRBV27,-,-,TGTGCCAGCAGTTCAACGGTACAGGGCCTAAGCACAGATACGCAGTATTTT,CASSSTVQGLSTDTQYF
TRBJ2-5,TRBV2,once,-,TGTGCCAGCAGCGGGGGACAGTCGACATCCGAGACCCAGTACTTC,CASSGGQSTSETQYF
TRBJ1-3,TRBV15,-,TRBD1,TGTGCCACCAGCGGCGACAGGGCAGAAGGAAACACCATATATTTT,CATSGDRAEGNTIYF
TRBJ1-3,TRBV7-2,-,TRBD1,TGTGCCAGCAGCCTGACAGGGAACTCTGGAAACACCATATATTTT,CASSLTGNSGNTIYF
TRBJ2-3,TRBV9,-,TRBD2,TGTGCCAGCAGCGAACTAGCGGTAGGGGATACGCAGTATTTT,CASSELAVGDTQYF
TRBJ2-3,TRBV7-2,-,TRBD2,TGTGCCAGCAGCCAGGGGACTAGCGGGCCGGTCGATACGCAGTATTTT,CASSQGTSGPVDTQYF
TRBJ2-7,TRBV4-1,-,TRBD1,TGCGCCAGCAGCCAAGAAATCGGGACAGGGGGCTTTAGGGACGAGCAGTACTTC,CASSQEIGTGGFRDEQYF
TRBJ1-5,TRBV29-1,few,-,TGCAGCGTCTCGCGGGGGGTCAATCAGCCCCAGCATTTT,CSVSRGVNQPQHF
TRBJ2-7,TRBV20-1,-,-,TGCAGTGCCCAGGGTTCCTACGAGCAGTACTTC,CSAQGSYEQYF
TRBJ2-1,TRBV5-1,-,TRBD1,TGCGCCAGCAGCTTTCGTGGACAGGGAGGAAATGAGCAGTTCTTC,CASSFRGQGGNEQFF
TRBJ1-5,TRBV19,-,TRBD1,TGTGCCAGTAGTATCCGGCAGGGGGCGGGTCAGCCCCAGCATTTT,CASSIRQGAGQPQHF
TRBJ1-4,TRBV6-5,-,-,TGTGCCGGCCGACAGGCAACTAATGAAAAACTGTTTTTT,CAGRQATNEKLFF
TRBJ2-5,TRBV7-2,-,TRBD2,TGTGCCAGCAGCTTGGGGGGGTACCAAGAGACCCAGTACTTC,CASSLGGYQETQYF
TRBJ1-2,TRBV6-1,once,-,TGTGCCAGCAGTGAATCCAGTTATGGCTACACCTTC,CASSESSYGYTF
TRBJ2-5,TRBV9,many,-,TGTGCCAGCAGCATTAGTGGGGCGGACCAAGAGACCCAGTACTTC,CASSISGADQETQYF
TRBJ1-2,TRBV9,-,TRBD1,TGTGCCAGCAGCGACGGGACAGGGGGGCTCGGCTACACCTTC,CASSDGTGGLGYTF
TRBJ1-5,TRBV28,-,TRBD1,TGTGCCAGCAGTTTCTCGGGGACAGCAAATCAGCCCCAGCATTTT,CASSFSGTANQPQHF
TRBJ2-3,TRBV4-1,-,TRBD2,TGCGCCAGCAGCCAAGATGAGGGACTAGCGACAGATACGCAGTATTTT,CASSQDEGLATDTQYF
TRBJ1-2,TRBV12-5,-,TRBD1,TGTGCTAGTGGTTTGGACGGGACAGCTGGCTACACCTTC,CASGLDGTAGYTF
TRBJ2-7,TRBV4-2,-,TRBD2,TGTGCCAGCAGCGGGCGGGGGGGCCGGTACGAGCAGTACTTC,CASSGRGGRYEQYF
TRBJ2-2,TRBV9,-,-,TGTGCCAGCAGCGGACCCGACAGGCTTCTATCCAGGGAGCTGTTTTTT,CASSGPDRLLSRELFF
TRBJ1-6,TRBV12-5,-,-,TGTGCTAGTGGTTTGGTATCGGGCTCCTATAATTCACCCCTCCACTTT,CASGLVSGSYNSPLHF
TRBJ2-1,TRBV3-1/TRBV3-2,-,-,TGTGCCAGCAGCCAAAACCCCTCCGGGGTGGGGAATGAGCAGTTCTTC,CASSQNPSGVGNEQFF
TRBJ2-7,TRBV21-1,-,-,TGTGCCAGCAGCAAAGCGGGCAGGGGAGGGGTATACGAGCAGTACTTC,CASSKAGRGGVYEQYF
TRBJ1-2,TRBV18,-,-,TGTGCCAGCTCACCTTCGGCAGGGGACTATGGCTACACCTTC,CASSPSAGDYGYTF
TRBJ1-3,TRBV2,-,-,TGTGCCAGCCGGTCACAGACCACCTCCTCTGGAAACACCATATATTTT,CASRSQTTSSGNTIYF
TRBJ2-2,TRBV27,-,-,TGTGCCAGTGAACCCGGGCCTAAGGGGGCCGGGGAGCTGTTTTTT,CASEPGPKGAGELFF